This T cell receptor beta chain derives from a study of cytomegalovirus exposure and HLA in healthy donors. Study-wide context: Earlier results showed approximately 120 million unique TCR beta sequences derived from approximately 180 million T cells.

Note on this clone: Its specificity is not known.

It was with 60 Vbeta and 13 Jbeta primers that the PCR ran. Sequencing used immunoSEQ multiplex PCR; TCRdb keeps in-frame clones, though not all of them. Here the sample spans about 160,000 clones, less than 90% being singletons. Likely unrecorded immune exposures existed in these nominally healthy donors. Germline CDR1 SEHNR, CDR2 FQNEAQ (reference sequence). The CDR3 extends over 15 amino acids. J lost 1 base, V lost 3 bases, and 4 bases had no gene match. Study-wide points: Analyses of presence/absence relied on an assumption of roughly uniform sequencing depth across donors. Some TCR beta chains (roughly 150 of them) were listed as cytomegalovirus-associated.

The source of this sequence is a man in his fifties in good health and CMV-seropositive. V is TRBV7-9 and J is TRBJ2-3; 7 positions agree with TRBD2. The material sequenced was PBMCs. This CDR3 reads CASSLASGGTDTQYF. The CDR3 DNA reads as TGTGCCAGCAGCTTGGCTAGCGGAGGCACAGATACGCAGTATTTT.